These 15 T cell receptor beta chains share one sample of origin, sequenced in a study of T cells in Graves' hyperthyroidism and ophthalmopathy. The source material, RNA transcripts, was used to amplify TCR beta CDR3 regions. Researchers ran a first-round RT-PCR on the TCR CDR3 using the HTBI primer set. One entry per CDR3 protein, called by TCRdb with MiXCR from the multiplex PCR reads. This table has 650,000 to 700,000 distinct CDR3 sequences, roughly a sixth appearing once. Sequenced: blood. The receptor set was obtained from a man in his forties or fifties with Graves' hyperthyroidism.

The chain combines TRBV13 with TRBJ2-7; D may be TRBD2 (6 bases). The germline CDR1 and CDR2 sequences are PRHDT and FYEKMQ (reference sequence). This CDR3 region has 14 residues. The CDR3 loop reads CASSGGASSYELYV. Here the CDR3 DNA reads TGTGCCAGCAGCGGAGGGGCCAGCTCCTACGAGCTGTACGTC.

This rearrangement joins TRBV5-6 to TRBJ2-3; the D gene is possibly TRBD2 (6 bases). CDR3 length: 17 residues. Per the germline V gene, CDR1 is SGHDT and CDR2 is YYEEEE. V was pared by 3 bases and J by 1 base, with 18 bases between. CDR3 protein: CASSSPRGGARTDTQYF. The CDR3 nucleotides read TGTGCCAGCAGCTCCCCACGGGGCGGGGCGCGCACAGATACGCAGTATTTT.

This clonotype was observed many times. The chain's CDR3 is CASMKGLAGGTYEQYF. The CDR3 bases are TGTGCCAGCATGAAGGGACTAGCGGGAGGGACCTACGAGCAGTACTTC. This sequence joins TRBV2 and TRBJ2-7, with 16 bases that match TRBD2. J lost 2 bases, V lost 7 bases, and 5 bases had no gene match. Germline CDR1 and CDR2: SNHLY and FYNNEI. This CDR3 has 16 amino acids.

Comment on this clonotype: A much larger clone lies a single base off, so this may be a read error. The V and J genes are TRBV5-1 and TRBJ1-1, with 10 positions matching TRBD1. Germline V gene lookup returns CDR1 SGHRS and CDR2 YFSETQ. The CDR3 loop spans 16 amino acids. The CDR3 DNA follows: TGCGCCAGCAGCTTGGCAGGGACAGGGGTTCATACTGAAGCTTTATTT. Translated: CASSLAGTGVHTEALF.

This clonotype was seen at least ten times. The chain combines TRBV28 with TRBJ2-7; TRBD1 agrees at 7 bases. Germline loops: CDR1 MDHEN, CDR2 SYDVKM. The J segment lost 3 bases and the V segment lost 5 bases, leaving 10 bases of the junction unmatched. The CDR3 runs to 15 residues. The CDR3 DNA sequence: TGTGCCAGCAGTAGCGTCCGGACAGGATTCTACGAGCAGTACTTC. Translation gives CASSSVRTGFYEQYF. The complete variable domain, with remaining parts taken from reference TRBV28 and TRBJ2-7, reads DVKVTQSSRYLVKRTGEKVFLECVQDMDHENMFWYRQDPGLGLRLIYFSYDVKMKEKGDIPEGYSVSREKKERFSLILESASTNQTSMYLCASSSVRTGFYEQYFGPGTRLTVT.

The sample holds a few counts of this clonotype. The chain carries TRBV5-6 and TRBJ2-7; 10 bases line up with TRBD2. V trimming: 2 bases; J trimming: 5 bases; junction bases outside the gene matches: 10. This CDR3 has 16 amino acids. Per germline, CDR1 SGHDT and CDR2 YYEEEE. The CDR3 DNA follows: TGTGCCAGCAGCTTAAACCTACTAGCGGGGAAGAACGAGCAGTACTTC. This translates into CASSLNLLAGKNEQYF.

The chain uses TRBV7-2 and TRBJ2-2; 7 bases map to TRBD1. Germline-derived CDR1 and CDR2 are SGHTA and FQGNSA. V was pared by 8 bases and J by 8 bases, with 11 bases of the junction left unmatched. This CDR3 has 14 residues. The DNA of the CDR3 is TGTGCCAGCGCCTTGGCACAGGGGTTAGGGGAGCTGTTTTTT. It codes for CASALAQGLGELFF.

In its sample, this clonotype was seen many times. This chain joins TRBV11-2 and TRBJ2-7; 7 positions match TRBD2. V gave up 5 bases and J gave up 5 bases; unmatched junction bases: 12. The CDR3 runs to 15 residues. Germline V gene sequence: CDR1 SGHAT, CDR2 FQNNGV. The CDR3 DNA sequence: TGTGCCAGCAGCCCTTTACGAGGGAGGGTTGACGAGCAGTACTTC. This gives the protein CASSPLRGRVDEQYF.

The chain carries TRBV9 and TRBJ2-1; TRBD2 is a possible D gene (6 bases). V lost 1 base, J lost 7 bases, and 9 bases lay in between. The length of the CDR3 is 13 residues. CDR1 is SGDLS, CDR2 YYNGEE, per germline. The CDR3 spells CASSVIAGNEQFF. CDR3 nucleotide sequence: TGTGCCAGCAGCGTAATCGCGGGGAATGAGCAGTTCTTC.

This clonotype was detected many times. The CDR3 nucleotides are TGTGCCAGCAGTTTTACGGGACTAGCGGGAAGGCCCTACGAGCAGTACTTC. The encoded protein is CASSFTGLAGRPYEQYF. The V and J genes are TRBV28 and TRBJ2-7; 13 bases match TRBD2. Germline loops: CDR1 MDHEN, CDR2 SYDVKM. With V trimmed by 3 bases and J by 2 bases, 7 bases remained unmatched. CDR3 size: 17 residues.

This clonotype has a count of ten or more. The chain recombines TRBV7-6 with TRBJ1-3; no reliable D call. V was cut by 2 bases and J by 2 bases, with 13 bases left in between. CDR3 length equals 16 residues. Germline CDR1 and CDR2: SGHVS and FNYEAQ. The CDR3: CASSLSSGEAGNTIYF. For the CDR3, the DNA is TGTGCCAGCAGCTTATCATCCGGGGAAGCTGGAAACACCATATATTTT.

In this sample, this clonotype turned up many times. Here the CDR3 reads CASSADRVGGYTF. In nucleotides, the CDR3 is TGTGCCAGCAGCGCAGACAGGGTCGGTGGCTACACCTTC. The chain employs TRBV11-2 and TRBJ1-2; TRBD1 matches 7 bases. Unmatched junction bases numbered 7, after V lost 5 bases and J lost 7 bases. Germline V CDR1 and CDR2: SGHAT, FQNNGV. The CDR3 consists of 13 residues.

This clonotype was seen many times. This rearrangement joins TRBV2 to TRBJ2-2; D not resolved. Trimming removed 4 bases at V and 5 bases at J, with 8 bases between. This CDR3 has 13 amino acids. Germline V lookup: CDR1 SNHLY, CDR2 FYNNEI. The CDR3 region has the DNA TGTGCCAGCAGTGTGAAGGTGACCGGGGAGCTGTTTTTT. This gives the protein CASSVKVTGELFF.

This clonotype was seen at least ten times. The chain carries TRBV27 and TRBJ1-1; tentatively, D is TRBD1 (6 bases). Trimming removed 3 bases at V and 7 bases at J, with 9 bases between. Germline V gene data show CDR1 as MNHEY and CDR2 as SMNVEV (reference sequence). The CDR3 sequence is 12 residues long. Here the CDR3 DNA reads TGTGCCAGCAGTTTCTCCAGGGGTGAAGCTTTCTTT. Translated, it gives CASSFSRGEAFF.

Note on this clonotype: The junction departs from germline at one end; a sequencing error may be responsible. The chain couples TRBV7-9 to TRBJ2-6; 8 bases fit TRBD1. Germline CDR1 reads SEHNR; CDR2 reads FQNEAQ (reference sequence). The CDR3 is 18 residues long. The chain's CDR3 is CASSPRQGSASGANVLTF. The DNA for the CDR3 is TGTGCTAGCAGCCCTAGACAGGGGAGTGCTTCTGGGGCCAACGTCCTGACTTTC.